This TCR beta chain was sequenced in a study of cytomegalovirus exposure and HLA in healthy donors. Overall study results and limits: Analyses of presence/absence relied on an assumption of roughly uniform sequencing depth across donors.

The CDR3 contains 16 residues. PCR amplification relied on 60 Vbeta primers (plus 13 Jbeta primers). Libraries were prepared by immunoSEQ multiplex PCR; TCRdb keeps only in-frame clonotypes and omits some of them. This sample has about 130,000 clones, with roughly two thirds found just once. This clone was picked up a small number of times. Antigen: not known. The receptor was isolated from a man aged 25 to 40 in good health and CMV-seropositive. The sample consisted of PBMCs. J is TRBJ1-2 and V is TRBV21-1; TRBD1, the table's D call, was not compared with the DNA. TRBV21-1 is an annotated pseudogene. CDR3 sequence reads: CASSTRQGSSSYGYTF. The CDR3 DNA reads TGTGCCAGCAGCACGCGCCAGGGCTCCTCTAGCTATGGCTACACCTTC.